This TCR beta chain was retrieved from a study of cytomegalovirus exposure and HLA in healthy donors. Study-level points and caveats: Analysis was carried out at a later point, and it linked a missense DCLRE1C variant to TCR beta V- and J-gene trimming.

Primers included in the PCR were 60 Vbeta and 13 Jbeta primers. Some clones are missing from TCRdb's copy, which holds only in-frame ones; the method was immunoSEQ multiplex PCR. The data contain approximately 190,000 clones, roughly 87% of them seen just once; the ten biggest clones take up under 1.2%. Remarks on this clone: No antigen is known for it.

V gave up 6 bases and J gave up 0 bases, with 8 bases separating them. In germline, CDR1 is MDHEN, CDR2 SYDVKM. This CDR3 spans 13 amino acids. The chain has TRBV28 and TRBJ1-1; no clear D. Sequencing was performed on PBMCs. The receptor was derived from a boy aged 2 to 9 in good health and CMV-seronegative. As DNA, the CDR3 is TGTGCCAGCAGACGGGGTATGAACACTGAAGCTTTCTTT. Its protein product is CASRRGMNTEAFF.